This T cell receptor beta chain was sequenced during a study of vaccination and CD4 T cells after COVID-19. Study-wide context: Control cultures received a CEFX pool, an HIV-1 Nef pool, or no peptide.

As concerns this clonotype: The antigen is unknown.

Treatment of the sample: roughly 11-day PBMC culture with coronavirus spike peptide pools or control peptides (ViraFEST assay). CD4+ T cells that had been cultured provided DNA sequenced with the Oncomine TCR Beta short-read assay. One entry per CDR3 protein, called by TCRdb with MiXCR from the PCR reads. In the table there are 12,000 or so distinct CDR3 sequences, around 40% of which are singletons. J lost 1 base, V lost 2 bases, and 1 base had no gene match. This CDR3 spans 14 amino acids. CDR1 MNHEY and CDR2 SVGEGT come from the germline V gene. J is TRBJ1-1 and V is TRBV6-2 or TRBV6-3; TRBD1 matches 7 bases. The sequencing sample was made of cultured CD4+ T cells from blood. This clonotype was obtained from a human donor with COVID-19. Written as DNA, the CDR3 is TGTGCCAGCAGTTACCAGGGGGGGAACACTGAAGCTTTCTTT. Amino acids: CASSYQGGNTEAFF.